These 6 T cell receptor beta chains were all obtained from the same sample, sequenced in a study of early T cells in non-severe SARS-CoV-2 infection. TCRdb reprocessed the 5' RACE reads with MiXCR, giving one entry per CDR3 protein. The sample lists fewer than 100,000 distinct CDR3 sequences, over 9% occurring once. The source material was whole blood. Every receptor here comes from an adult who was a healthcare worker with PCR-confirmed SARS-CoV-2 infection or an uninfected control (not recorded which).

To note about this clonotype: This may be a read error, as it is one base from a much larger clone. The chain recombines TRBV10-3 with TRBJ2-1, with no clear D. The CDR3 extends over 11 amino acids. Looked up from germline, CDR1 is ENHRY and CDR2 is SYGVKD. Here the CDR3 reads CVISELQEQFF. For the CDR3, the DNA is TGTGTCATCAGTGAGTTACAGGAGCAGTTCTTC.

This clonotype has a count of ten or more. The rearrangement links TRBV7-3 to TRBJ2-5, with 11 bases lining up with TRBD1. J lost 5 bases, V lost 5 bases, and 7 bases had no gene match. CDR3 length equals 15 residues. Germline V CDR1 and CDR2: SGHTA, FQGTGA. CDR3 coding DNA: TGTGCCAGCAGCCCAGGACAGGGGGCGAGGGAGACCCAGTACTTC. Translation: CASSPGQGARETQYF.

This clonotype occurred a few times. The CDR3 loop is CSAESGRPAGGTQYF. DNA of the CDR3: TGCAGTGCTGAAAGCGGGAGGCCGGCCGGGGGGACCCAGTACTTC. This rearrangement joins TRBV20-1 to TRBJ2-5; TRBD2 matches at 9 bases. Germline V lookup: CDR1 DFQATT, CDR2 SNEGSKA (reference sequence). Trimming removed 5 bases from V and 7 bases from J; junction bases left unmatched: 14. CDR3 length: 15 amino acids.

This clonotype was seen a handful of times. V gene TRBV9 combines with J gene TRBJ2-1, with 8 bases that match TRBD2. Germline V gene lookup returns CDR1 SGDLS and CDR2 YYNGEE. There are 16 residues in the CDR3. With V trimmed by 2 bases and J by 4 bases, 8 bases remained unmatched. The CDR3 DNA reads TGTGCCAGCAGCGTCCTATGGCTAGCGGGTTACAATGAGCAGTTCTTC. Translation: CASSVLWLAGYNEQFF.

Many counts were recorded for this clonotype. The rearrangement links TRBV12-3 or TRBV12-4 to TRBJ1-5, with D unclear. The V gene lost 2 bases and the J gene lost 4 bases, with 9 bases spanning the gap. The CDR3 length is 14 residues. The CDR3 is CASSLQARNQPQHF. The CDR3 DNA reads TGTGCCAGCAGTTTACAGGCCAGGAATCAGCCCCAGCATTTT.

The V and J genes are TRBV10-3 and TRBJ2-7; D might be TRBD2 (5 bases). CDR3 size: 11 residues. Germline V CDR1 and CDR2: ENHRY, SYGVKD. The V end lost 6 bases, the J end lost 4 bases, and 7 bases lay between the germline ends. CDR3 DNA sequence: TGTGCCATCAGGAGGGATTACGAGCAGTACTTC. Residues: CAIRRDYEQYF.